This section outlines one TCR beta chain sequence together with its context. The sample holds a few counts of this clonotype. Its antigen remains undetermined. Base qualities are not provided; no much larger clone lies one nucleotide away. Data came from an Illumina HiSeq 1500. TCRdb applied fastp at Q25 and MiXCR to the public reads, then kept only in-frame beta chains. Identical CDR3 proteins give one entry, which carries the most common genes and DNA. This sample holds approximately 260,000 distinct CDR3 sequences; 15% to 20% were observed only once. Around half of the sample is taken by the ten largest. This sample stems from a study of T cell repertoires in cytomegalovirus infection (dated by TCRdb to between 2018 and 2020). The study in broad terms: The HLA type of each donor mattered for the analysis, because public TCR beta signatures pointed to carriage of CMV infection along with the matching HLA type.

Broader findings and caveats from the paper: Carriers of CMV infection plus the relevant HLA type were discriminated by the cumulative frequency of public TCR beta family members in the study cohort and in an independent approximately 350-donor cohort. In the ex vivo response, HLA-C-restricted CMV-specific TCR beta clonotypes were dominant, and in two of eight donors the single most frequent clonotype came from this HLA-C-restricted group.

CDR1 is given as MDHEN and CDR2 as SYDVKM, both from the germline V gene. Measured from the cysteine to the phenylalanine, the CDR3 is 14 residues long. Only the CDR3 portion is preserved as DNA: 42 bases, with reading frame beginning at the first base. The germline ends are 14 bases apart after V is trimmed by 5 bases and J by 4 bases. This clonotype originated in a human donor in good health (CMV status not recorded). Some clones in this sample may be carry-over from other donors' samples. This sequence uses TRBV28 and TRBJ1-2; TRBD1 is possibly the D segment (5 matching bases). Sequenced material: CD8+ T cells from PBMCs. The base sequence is TGTGCCAGCAGTCCACGGGGCCTAAGCTATGGCTACACCTTC. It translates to CASSPRGLSYGYTF.